The clone carrying this T cell receptor beta chain was seen a handful of times. What it binds is unknown. The entry originates in a study of T cell repertoires in cytomegalovirus infection. About the study: HLA-C-restricted CMV epitopes, recently identified, and well-studied HLA-B-restricted ones were used by the study. In public TCR beta signatures, there were indications of both CMV infection and matching HLA type. Notes on the study in general: Based on cumulative public TCR beta family frequency, carriers of CMV plus the relevant HLA were identified. CMV-specific TCR beta clonotypes restricted by HLA-C dominated the ex vivo response.

The V segment lost 3 bases and the J segment 0 bases; nucleotides outside the gene matches: 6. This CDR3 contains 18 residues. CDR1 and CDR2 from the germline V gene are MGHRA and YSYEKL. Each CDR3 protein gets one entry after TCRdb re-called the reads with MiXCR. The profile covers about 770,000 distinct CDR3 sequences, with 25% to 35% appearing a single time and under 15% taken by the ten largest. Sample: cultured CD8+ T cells from PBMCs, taken from culture after CMV antigen stimulation. V usage is TRBV4-1 and J usage is TRBJ2-3; TRBD2 agrees at 13 bases. This sequence originates from a human donor in good health (CMV status not recorded). Some clones in this sample may be carry-over from other donors' samples. CDR3 amino acids: CASSHLQGLAGSTDTQYF. CDR3 DNA sequence: TGCGCCAGCAGCCACCTCCAGGGACTAGCGGGGAGCACAGATACGCAGTATTTT.